The 3 T cell receptor beta chains reported below all come from one sample, sequenced in a study of T-cell reconstitution after alpha-beta-depleted transplantation in children (dated by TCRdb to 2016 to 2018). The treatment or condition label corresponds to: allogeneic hematopoietic cell transplantation with graft depleted of TCRalphabeta T cells and CD19 B cells. Library method: PCR. Sequencer: Illumina HiSeq 2500. TCR libraries were prepared with molecular barcoding, using unique molecular identifiers to normalize TCRbeta repertoire quantification. TCRdb handled the public reads itself, with Q25 trimming in fastp and clone calling in MiXCR, and kept productive beta chains. Every entry covers one CDR3 protein and lists the most common genes and DNA from its rows. This sample holds approximately 230,000 distinct CDR3 sequences; approximately 24% were observed only once. The ten largest clones represent about 5% of the sample.

This material consisted of PBMCs, mostly from graft donor cells, taken 360 days after TCRalphabeta/CD19-depleted stem cell transplant. The receptors derive from a female patient between 2 and 15 years old who had a stem cell transplant for congenital amegakaryocytic thrombocytopenia, so the T cells may come from the graft donor.

With respect to this clonotype: One end of the junction does not line up with germline, which may come from a read error. The rearrangement links TRBV19 to TRBJ2-5; D is uncertain. This CDR3 has 16 amino acids. Germline CDR1 LNHDA, CDR2 SQIVND (reference sequence). CDR3 region: CAGSIATPNWKETQYF. The CDR3 DNA is TGTGCCGGTAGTATAGCAACGCCAAACTGGAAAGAGACCCAGTACTTC.

The chain is built from TRBV11-1 and TRBJ2-1, with 9 bases identical to TRBD1. The germline V gene encodes CDR1 SGHAT and CDR2 FQDESV (reference sequence). Unmatched junction bases numbered 6, after V lost 5 bases and J lost 4 bases. The CDR3 sequence is 15 residues long. Written as DNA, the CDR3 is TGTGCCAGCAGCCGTAGGGACAGGGAGTACAATGAGCAGTTCTTC. It codes for CASSRRDREYNEQFF.

As DNA, the CDR3 is TGCAGTGCTAGACCCTCAGGGGCCCAAGAGACCCAGTACTTC. Its protein product is CSARPSGAQETQYF. V usage is TRBV20-1 and J usage is TRBJ2-5, with D possibly being TRBD1 (6 bases). V dropped 2 bases and J dropped 1 base, with 11 bases sitting between them. CDR3 length equals 14 residues. Germline loops: CDR1 DFQATT, CDR2 SNEGSKA (reference sequence).